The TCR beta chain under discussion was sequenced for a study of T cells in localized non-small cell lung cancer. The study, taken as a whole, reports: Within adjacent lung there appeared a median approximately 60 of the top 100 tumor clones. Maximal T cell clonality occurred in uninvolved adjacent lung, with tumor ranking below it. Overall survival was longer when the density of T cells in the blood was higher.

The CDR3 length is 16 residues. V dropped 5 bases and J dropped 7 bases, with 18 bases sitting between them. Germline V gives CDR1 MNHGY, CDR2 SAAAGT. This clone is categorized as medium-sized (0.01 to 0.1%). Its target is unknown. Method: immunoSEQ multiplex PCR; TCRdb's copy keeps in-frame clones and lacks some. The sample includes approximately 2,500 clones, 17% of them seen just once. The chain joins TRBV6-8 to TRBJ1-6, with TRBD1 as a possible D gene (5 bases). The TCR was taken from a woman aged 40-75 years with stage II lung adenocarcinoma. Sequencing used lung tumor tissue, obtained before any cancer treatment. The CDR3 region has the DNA TGTGCCAGCAGTGGGGGAACGTCGGGACCGAATTCACCCCTCCACTTT. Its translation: CASSGGTSGPNSPLHF.